This T cell receptor (beta chain) was captured by sequencing in a study of blood T cells in healthy people across ages. Primers used in a second PCR of about 6 to 11 cycles were a sample-barcoded 5' primer and a J-beta primer mix. TCRdb re-analysed the 5' RACE reads in MiXCR, keeping a single row per CDR3 protein. The table records approximately 1,700,000 distinct CDR3 sequences, 30% to 40% of them present only once. The TCR sequence derives from a human donor in good health. Input material: blood.

The CDR3 coding sequence is TGCAGTGCTGGGAGACTAGCGGGGGAATTGGATGAGCAGTTCTTC. This codes for CSAGRLAGELDEQFF. The J gene is TRBJ2-1, the V gene TRBV20-1, with 12 bases lining up with TRBD2. The CDR3 spans 15 residues. V shed 5 bases and J 8 bases; nucleotides not matched to a gene: 10. CDR1 and CDR2 from the germline V gene are DFQATT and SNEGSKA (reference sequence).